What follows are 10 T cell receptor beta chains derived from one specimen sequenced in a study of T cells after yellow fever vaccination. TCRdb redid the calling of the 5' RACE reads with MiXCR, one entry per CDR3 protein. The data hold 160,000 or so distinct CDR3 sequences, with about 7% observed a single time. The sequences come from CD4+ T cells sorted from PBMCs, collected 5 days after the first yellow fever vaccination. These receptor sequences come from a young man who received the YFV17D yellow fever vaccine.

At least ten counts were recorded for this clonotype. Here the CDR3 DNA reads TGTGCCAGCAGCTTTCGGGACGGAGAAAACATTCAGTACTTC. It specifies CASSFRDGENIQYF. The chain links TRBV7-9 to TRBJ2-4; D may match TRBD1 or TRBD2 (5 bases each). The V and J ends lost 3 bases and 5 bases respectively, with 11 bases between them. The CDR3 is made up of 14 amino acids. Germline CDR1 and CDR2: SEHNR and FQNEAQ (reference sequence).

The table lists this clonotype with a few counts. The chain employs TRBV3-1 and TRBJ1-6; a possible D gene is TRBD1 (6 bases). The V and J ends lost 4 bases and 8 bases respectively, with 15 bases between them. Germline V gives CDR1 LGHDT, CDR2 YNNKEL (reference sequence). The CDR3 contains 15 residues. The CDR3 nucleotides read TGTGCCAGCAGCCGGTCGGGGGGGCGTGATTCACCCCTCCACTTT. Translating gives CASSRSGGRDSPLHF.

This clonotype was observed at least ten times. The chain has TRBV20-1 and TRBJ2-1; TRBD2 is a possible D gene (7 bases). This CDR3 is 16 amino acids long. The V gene lost 0 bases and the J gene lost 8 bases, with 20 bases spanning the gap. CDR1 DFQATT and CDR2 SNEGSKA come from the germline V gene (reference sequence). CDR3 DNA: TGCAGTGCTAGAGAGGGGAGGGGGGTCTCCTGGGATGAGCAGTTCTTC. The encoded protein is CSAREGRGVSWDEQFF.

This clonotype was found once. Possible read error: a much larger clone is one base away. The rearrangement uses TRBV10-3 and TRBJ1-5; maybe TRBD1 (5 bases). This CDR3 comprises 15 residues. Germline loops: CDR1 ENHRY, CDR2 SYGVKD. With 5 bases removed from V and 0 bases from J, the gap between germline ends came to 11 bases. This CDR3 is CAISKQAGSNQPQHF. CDR3 nucleotide sequence: TGTGCCATCAGTAAACAGGCAGGTAGCAATCAGCCCCAGCATTTT.

This clonotype was seen at least ten times. The chain is built from TRBV7-9 and TRBJ2-1; TRBD2 matches at 7 bases. With 5 bases clipped from V and 7 bases from J, the junction kept 2 bases outside the gene matches. The germline V gene has CDR1 SEHNR and CDR2 FQNEAQ (reference sequence). The CDR3 runs to 12 residues. The CDR3 here is CASSPGRNEQFF. The CDR3 region has the DNA TGTGCCAGCAGCCCCGGGAGGAATGAGCAGTTCTTC.

V gene TRBV6-5 combines with J gene TRBJ2-7; tentatively, D is TRBD1 (5 bases). The CDR3 has 14 residues. The ends were cut back, 1 base at V and 3 bases at J, with 10 bases in the middle. Germline loops: CDR1 MNHEY, CDR2 SVGAGI. The CDR3 DNA reads as TGTGCCAGCAGTTACTTGATAGGGGACTACGAGCAGTACTTC. Translation gives CASSYLIGDYEQYF.

This clonotype was found many times. The rearrangement joins TRBV7-3 to TRBJ2-5; D assignment may be TRBD1 or TRBD2 (6 bases each). CDR3 length: 15 residues. V lost 3 bases and J 1 base, leaving 12 bases between the germline ends. The germline V gene encodes CDR1 SGHTA and CDR2 FQGTGA. DNA of the CDR3: TGTGCCAGCAGCTTCCGCGGGACAACCCAAGAGACCCAGTACTTC. Translated, it gives CASSFRGTTQETQYF.

This clonotype was picked up many times. The V gene is TRBV28, the J gene TRBJ2-7, with D tentatively TRBD1 or TRBD2 (5 bases each). Germline CDR1 MDHEN, CDR2 SYDVKM. This CDR3 has 17 amino acids. Trimming removed 5 bases at V and 6 bases at J, with 26 bases between. The CDR3 DNA sequence: TGTGCCAGCAGTCCCGCCCTGTACAGGCGGAGGTCTGGCGAGCAGTACGTC. It is translated as CASSPALYRRRSGEQYV.

This clonotype was detected ten times or more. The J gene is TRBJ2-2, the V gene TRBV10-3; D perhaps matches TRBD2 (6 bases). Germline V gene lookup returns CDR1 ENHRY and CDR2 SYGVKD. V shed 4 bases and J shed 3 bases, with 12 bases lying between them. The CDR3 is 15 amino acids. The CDR3 spells CAISAHPGDTGELFF. In DNA, the CDR3 is TGTGCCATCAGTGCGCACCCGGGGGACACCGGGGAGCTGTTTTTT.

This clonotype was counted many times. The rearrangement links TRBV12-3 or TRBV12-4 to TRBJ2-5, with no clear D. CDR3 length: 14 residues. V lost 3 bases and J lost 2, with 10 bases in between. The CDR3 is CASSFSATQETQYF. In DNA, the CDR3 is TGTGCCAGCAGTTTTTCGGCCACACAAGAGACCCAGTACTTC.